Shown below are 15 T cell receptor beta chains from a single sample sequenced in a study of post-analysis software for immune sequencing data. Whole-study findings and limits: Among five TRBV segments more frequent in patients than controls were TRBV5-6, TRBV5-1 and TRBV20-1.

These receptors have no identified antigens. Unique molecular identifiers were present in the TCR beta cDNA libraries. TCRdb used MiXCR to reprocess the PCR reads, holding one entry per CDR3 protein. The data show roughly 600,000 distinct CDR3 sequences, roughly 40% seen once. The sample was blood. These receptor sequences come from a girl aged 10-17 years with multiple sclerosis.

V gene TRBV12-3 or TRBV12-4 combines with J gene TRBJ1-2; D is possibly TRBD1 (5 bases). V was pared by 5 bases and J by 4 bases, with 20 bases between. The CDR3 consists of 16 residues. The CDR3 nucleotides read TGTGCCAGCAGTCGTGACGGGGGTCTACCCCCCTATGGCTACACCTTC. Amino acids: CASSRDGGLPPYGYTF.

There are a few counts of this clonotype. The junction departs from germline at one end; a sequencing error may be responsible. The chain has TRBV7-8 and TRBJ1-1, with a tentative D call TRBD1 (6 bases). Looked up from germline, CDR1 is SGHVS and CDR2 is FQNEAQ. The CDR3 sequence is 17 residues long. The CDR3 reads CASSLAGAGKSHTEAFF. DNA of the CDR3: TGTGCCAGCAGCCTAGCAGGGGCAGGGAAATCCCACACTGAAGCTTTCTTT.

The chain employs TRBV12-3 or TRBV12-4 and TRBJ1-6; unclear D gene. This CDR3 is 14 amino acids long. Trimming left V 7 bases short and J 9 bases short, with 16 bases between. CDR3 sequence: CASTYQRSGSPLHF. CDR3 sequence (DNA): TGTGCCAGCACCTACCAACGGTCGGGTTCACCCCTCCACTTT.

This clonotype turned up a few times. The rearrangement uses TRBV29-1 and TRBJ1-5, with TRBD1 matching over 7 bases. From germline, CDR1 is SQVTM and CDR2 ANQGSEA. The CDR3 sequence is 13 residues long. J gave up 2 bases and V 7 bases, and 5 bases lay outside the gene matches. The CDR3 region has the DNA TGCAGCGCTTCAGGGGGAGGCAATCAGCCCCAGCATTTT. Protein product: CSASGGGNQPQHF.

V and J are TRBV10-2 and TRBJ2-4, with TRBD1 as a possible D gene (5 bases). Trimming pared 2 bases from V and 15 bases from J, leaving 17 bases between. Germline values: CDR1 WSHSY, CDR2 SAAADI. The CDR3 spans 13 residues. The CDR3 nucleotides read TGCGCCAGCAGTGAGCCAGGGAACAGAACATCGTACTTC. This encodes CASSEPGNRTSYF.

This clonotype was seen a handful of times. The V gene is TRBV4-1, the J gene TRBJ2-1; weak D call: TRBD1 (6 bases). The V and J ends lost 3 bases and 8 bases respectively, with 14 bases between them. Germline CDR1 is MGHRA and CDR2 is YSYEKL. The CDR3 contains 14 residues. Here the CDR3 reads CASSQVQGRDEQFF. The CDR3 DNA sequence: TGCGCCAGCAGCCAGGTACAGGGACGGGATGAGCAGTTCTTC.

The chain employs TRBV27 and TRBJ1-1; 10 bases are a match to TRBD1. The CDR3 sequence is 15 residues long. The trim removed 5 bases at V and 5 bases at J, leaving 8 bases unmatched. Germline assignment: CDR1 MNHEY and CDR2 SMNVEV (reference sequence). CDR3 protein: CASSVTGGSRTEAFF. CDR3 bases: TGTGCCAGCAGTGTGACAGGGGGCTCGAGGACTGAAGCTTTCTTT.

This rearrangement joins TRBV7-2 to TRBJ2-7, with 13 bases matching TRBD2. Trimming took 0 bases from V and 2 from J; bases not matched to a gene: 4. From germline, CDR1 is SGHTA and CDR2 FQGNSA. This CDR3 is 17 amino acids long. Written as DNA, the CDR3 is TGTGCCAGCAGCTTAGCGGCACTAGCGGGAGGGCCCTACGAGCAGTACTTC. This encodes CASSLAALAGGPYEQYF.

This clonotype was seen a handful of times. The chain is built from TRBV27 and TRBJ1-2; D might be TRBD1 (6 bases). Germline V gene data show CDR1 as MNHEY and CDR2 as SMNVEV (reference sequence). The CDR3 sequence is 14 residues long. Trimming removed 4 bases at V and 6 bases at J, with 15 bases between. This CDR3 reads CASSSTGRWNGYTF. The CDR3 nucleotides are TGTGCCAGCAGTTCCACAGGGAGGTGGAATGGCTACACCTTC.

In this sample, this clonotype turned up a few times. This chain joins TRBV6-5 and TRBJ1-1; tentative D call: TRBD1 (5 bases). V lost 4 bases and J 1 base, leaving 10 bases between the germline ends. The germline CDR1 and CDR2 sequences are MNHEY and SVGAGI. The CDR3 spans 14 residues. The CDR3 sequence is CASSSTETNTEAFF. DNA for the CDR3: TGTGCCAGCAGTTCGACAGAGACGAACACTGAAGCTTTCTTT.

The J gene is TRBJ2-7, the V gene TRBV29-1; TRBD2 agrees at 9 bases. V shed 3 bases and J 5 bases; nucleotides not matched to a gene: 11. The V gene's germline CDR1 is SQVTM and CDR2 ANQGSEA. There are 15 residues in the CDR3. The CDR3 spells CSVEVVAGVRDEQYF. The CDR3 nucleotides are TGCAGCGTTGAGGTGGTAGCGGGAGTTCGAGACGAGCAGTACTTC.

This CDR3 is CSARLAGNEQFF. CDR3 nucleotides: TGCAGTGCTAGGCTAGCGGGAAATGAGCAGTTCTTC. The V gene is TRBV20-1, the J gene TRBJ2-1; 9 bases match TRBD2. This CDR3 is 12 amino acids long. V lost 3 bases, J lost 7 bases, and 1 base stayed unmatched. Per the germline V gene, CDR1 is DFQATT and CDR2 is SNEGSKA (reference sequence).

To note about this clonotype: At one boundary the junction diverges from the germline segment, which might be a read error. The V gene is TRBV10-3, the J gene TRBJ1-2; 8 positions agree with TRBD1. The length of the CDR3 is 14 residues. Germline loops: CDR1 ENHRY, CDR2 SYGVKD. CDR3 nucleotides: TGTGCCATCAGACGGGACAGGAGTAACTGTGGCTACACCTTC. This translates into CAIRRDRSNCGYTF.

This clonotype was picked up one time. This chain links TRBV29-1 with TRBJ2-5; D call uncertain. Trimming removed 7 bases at V and 5 bases at J, with 11 bases between. This CDR3 region has 11 residues. Germline CDR1 is SQVTM and CDR2 is ANQGSEA. CDR3 coding DNA: TGCAGCGCGTCACCTCTGGAGACCCAGTACTTC. Its protein product is CSASPLETQYF.

The V and J genes are TRBV20-1 and TRBJ1-4; 8 positions agree with TRBD1. V lost 3 bases to trimming and J lost 4 bases; unmatched junction nucleotides: 13. Germline lookup yields CDR1 DFQATT and CDR2 SNEGSKA (reference sequence). The CDR3 sequence is 17 residues long. The CDR3 is CSASRWAGGVFNEKLFF. CDR3 DNA: TGCAGTGCTAGTCGCTGGGCAGGGGGCGTTTTTAATGAAAAACTGTTTTTT.